This is a list of T cell receptor beta chains from one sample in a study of T cells after yellow fever vaccination. TCRdb called the 5' RACE reads again in MiXCR, with one record for every CDR3 protein. The sample comprises some 120,000 distinct CDR3 sequences, roughly 8.9% of which are singletons, and 25% rests with the top ten. Sequencing was performed on CD8+ T cells sorted from PBMCs, taken 45 days after the yellow fever booster vaccination. These receptors all stem from a man aged 30-40 years who received the YFV17D yellow fever vaccine. Each CDR3 is given with its conserved first and last residue.

j_gene: TRBJ2-7; v_gene: TRBV7-7; CDR3aa: CASSLALGREQYF
j_gene: TRBJ2-7; v_gene: TRBV2; CDR3aa: CASIRTGHEQYF
j_gene: TRBJ2-7; v_gene: TRBV7-9; CDR3aa: CASSPPLRVGEQYF
j_gene: TRBJ2-5; v_gene: TRBV4-3; CDR3aa: CASSQDRIAGGGETQYF
j_gene: TRBJ2-7; v_gene: TRBV29-1; CDR3aa: CSVGDPGQGANEQYF
j_gene: TRBJ2-3; v_gene: TRBV5-6; CDR3aa: CASTQSQGPGDTQYF
j_gene: TRBJ2-1; v_gene: TRBV7-2; CDR3aa: CASNDGGTHEQFF
j_gene: TRBJ2-4; v_gene: TRBV6-5; CDR3aa: CASSSPGTGDDIQYF
j_gene: TRBJ1-4; v_gene: TRBV28; CDR3aa: CAGYQGLSEKLFF
j_gene: TRBJ2-7; v_gene: TRBV5-1; CDR3aa: CASSPDVGNEQYF
j_gene: TRBJ2-1; v_gene: TRBV15; CDR3aa: CATSRGVEQFF
j_gene: TRBJ2-7; v_gene: TRBV3-1; CDR3aa: CATSQEGTPSSYEQYF
j_gene: TRBJ2-1; v_gene: TRBV20-1; CDR3aa: CSARDWGDSYNEQFF
j_gene: TRBJ2-2; v_gene: TRBV7-2; CDR3aa: CASSVGGNTGELFF
j_gene: TRBJ2-3; v_gene: TRBV3-1; CDR3aa: CASSADWKSTDTQYF
j_gene: TRBJ2-5; v_gene: TRBV14; CDR3aa: CASSQVGGETQYF
j_gene: TRBJ1-1; v_gene: TRBV29-1; CDR3aa: CSVEDLQGMNTEAFF
j_gene: TRBJ2-4; v_gene: TRBV28; CDR3aa: CASSADKNIQYF
j_gene: TRBJ1-5; v_gene: TRBV7-8; CDR3aa: CASGGQYSNQPQHF
j_gene: TRBJ2-5; v_gene: TRBV5-1; CDR3aa: CAILSRGRRLTQYF
j_gene: TRBJ2-3; v_gene: TRBV4-3; CDR3aa: CASRDRATDTQYF
j_gene: TRBJ2-1; v_gene: TRBV12-3/TRBV12-4; CDR3aa: CASTLAGGVNEQFF
j_gene: TRBJ2-7; v_gene: TRBV5-1; CDR3aa: CASSLWTSGTYEQYF
j_gene: TRBJ2-7; v_gene: TRBV4-2; CDR3aa: CASSQGDSGSSYEQYF
j_gene: TRBJ2-1; v_gene: TRBV12-3/TRBV12-4; CDR3aa: CASSLLSGDNEQFF
j_gene: TRBJ2-7; v_gene: TRBV7-2; CDR3aa: CASSLLGGTGDFEQYF
j_gene: TRBJ1-6; v_gene: TRBV15; CDR3aa: CATSRGRNSPLHF
j_gene: TRBJ1-1; v_gene: TRBV29-1; CDR3aa: CSVEHTEAFF
j_gene: TRBJ2-5; v_gene: TRBV5-1; CDR3aa: CASSPRLAETQYF
j_gene: TRBJ2-3; v_gene: TRBV20-1; CDR3aa: CSARPDLRAGFTQYF
j_gene: TRBJ1-1; v_gene: TRBV12-3/TRBV12-4; CDR3aa: CASSLPTLDRNTEAFF
j_gene: TRBJ1-2; v_gene: TRBV4-3; CDR3aa: CASSHLPGQGAGIYGYTF
j_gene: TRBJ1-5; v_gene: TRBV2; CDR3aa: CASSALTGISNQPQHF
j_gene: TRBJ1-5; v_gene: TRBV6-2/TRBV6-3; CDR3aa: CASSRTGGFNQPQHF
j_gene: TRBJ2-7; v_gene: TRBV4-3; CDR3aa: CASSQGILDSGTSYEQYF
j_gene: TRBJ2-7; v_gene: TRBV19; CDR3aa: CASSIHATGGEQYF
j_gene: TRBJ2-5; v_gene: TRBV7-8; CDR3aa: CASSLYQLGETQYF
j_gene: TRBJ2-1; v_gene: TRBV19; CDR3aa: CASSVHGTSAYNEQFF
j_gene: TRBJ2-2; v_gene: TRBV20-1; CDR3aa: CSASPTRSNTGELFF
j_gene: TRBJ1-5; v_gene: TRBV2; CDR3aa: CASSERADSQHF
j_gene: TRBJ2-3; v_gene: TRBV7-2; CDR3aa: CASSLGTSGTDTQYF
j_gene: TRBJ1-5; v_gene: TRBV15; CDR3aa: CATSSGDSNQPQHF
j_gene: TRBJ2-7; v_gene: TRBV7-9; CDR3aa: CASAAGGTYEQYF
j_gene: TRBJ2-7; v_gene: TRBV6-6; CDR3aa: CASSHQALSQQYF
j_gene: TRBJ2-3; v_gene: TRBV5-1; CDR3aa: CASSLYQGGTTVTQYF
j_gene: TRBJ2-5; v_gene: TRBV7-2; CDR3aa: CASSLYGAGGETQYF
j_gene: TRBJ1-1; v_gene: TRBV20-1; CDR3aa: CSAREGTNTEAFF
j_gene: TRBJ2-3; v_gene: TRBV7-2; CDR3aa: CASSNPAGGPSYTQYF
j_gene: TRBJ2-3; v_gene: TRBV6-1; CDR3aa: CASEKGPPSTDTQYF
j_gene: TRBJ1-4; v_gene: TRBV7-9; CDR3aa: CASSGDSFNEKLFF
j_gene: TRBJ2-1; v_gene: TRBV21-1; CDR3aa: CASSKSRTLLFDNEQFF
j_gene: TRBJ2-3; v_gene: TRBV2; CDR3aa: CASTERDTQYF
j_gene: TRBJ2-2; v_gene: TRBV27; CDR3aa: CASSSGVNTGELFF